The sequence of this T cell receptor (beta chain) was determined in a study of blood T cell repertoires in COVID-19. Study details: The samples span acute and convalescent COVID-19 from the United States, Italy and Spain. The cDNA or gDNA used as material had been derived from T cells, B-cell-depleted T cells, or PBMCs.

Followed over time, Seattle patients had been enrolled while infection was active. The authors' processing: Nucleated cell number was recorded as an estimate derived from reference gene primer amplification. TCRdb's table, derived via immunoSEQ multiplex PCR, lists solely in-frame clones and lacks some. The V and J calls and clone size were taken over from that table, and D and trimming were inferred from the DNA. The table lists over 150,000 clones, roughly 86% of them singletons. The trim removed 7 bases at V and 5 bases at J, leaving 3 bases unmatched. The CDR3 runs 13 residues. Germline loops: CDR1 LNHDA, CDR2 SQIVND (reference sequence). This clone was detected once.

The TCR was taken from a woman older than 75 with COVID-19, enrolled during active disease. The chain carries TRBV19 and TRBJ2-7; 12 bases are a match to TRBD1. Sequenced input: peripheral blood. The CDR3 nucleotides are TGTGCCAGTACGGGACAGGGGGCGGACGAGCAGTACTTC. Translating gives CASTGQGADEQYF.